These 26 T cell receptor beta chains share one sample of origin, sequenced in a study of naive and memory T cell subsets. An equimolar mix of two oligonucleotides served as the beta constant-region primer for TRBC1 and TRBC2. Four rounds of PCR amplified the ligated cDNA using nested alpha and beta constant-region primers plus SP2. MiXCR, run by TCRdb on the UMI-ligation and nested PCR reads, gives a single entry per CDR3 protein. The profile shows roughly 100,000 distinct CDR3 sequences, about 10% of them singletons. Regarding the study as a whole: Possibly reflecting memory cells re-expressing CD45RA, a few larger clonotypes occurred in naive repertoires, especially CD8.

These TCRs' antigens remain unknown. Sequencing input: naive CD4+ T cells from blood. The receptors come from a human donor in good health.

In this sample, this clonotype turned up many times. V is TRBV7-2 and J is TRBJ2-3; D not certain. Trimming pared 1 base from V and 0 bases from J, leaving 5 bases between. Germline V gene lookup returns CDR1 SGHTA and CDR2 FQGNSA. This CDR3 has 14 residues. The CDR3 DNA reads as TGTGCCAGCAGCTTAGATACGAGCACAGATACGCAGTATTTT. It yields the protein CASSLDTSTDTQYF.

This clonotype was found many times. This rearrangement joins TRBV4-3 to TRBJ2-3; 11 bases are a match to TRBD2. Losses at the gene ends were 1 base for V and 4 bases for J; bases not matched to a gene: 1. Per germline, CDR1 LGHNA and CDR2 YSLEER. The length of the CDR3 is 15 residues. CDR3 nucleotide sequence: TGCGCCAGCAGCCAAGGTAGCGGGAGGGCAGATACGCAGTATTTT. This gives the protein CASSQGSGRADTQYF.

This clonotype was picked up many times. The chain joins TRBV7-2 to TRBJ1-4; 8 positions match TRBD1. The junction had 5 bases not matched to a gene; V was cut back by 5 bases and J by 6 bases. Germline assignment: CDR1 SGHTA and CDR2 FQGNSA. The CDR3 sequence is 14 residues long. CDR3 bases: TGTGCCAGCAGCCCCGACAGGGGCGATGAAAAACTGTTTTTT. The encoded protein is CASSPDRGDEKLFF.

This clonotype occurred many times. The chain couples TRBV2 to TRBJ2-2; 12 bases fit TRBD1. Germline V gene data show CDR1 as SNHLY and CDR2 as FYNNEI. This CDR3 comprises 17 residues. J was trimmed by 4 bases and V by 7 bases; bases with no gene match: 10. The CDR3 here is CASKPGQGAYRTGELFF. Written as DNA, the CDR3 is TGTGCCAGCAAGCCGGGACAGGGGGCTTACCGCACCGGGGAGCTGTTTTTT.

The V call is TRBV7-9, the J call TRBJ2-3, with 10 bases that match TRBD2. The CDR3 spans 22 residues. The V and J ends lost 5 bases and 5 bases, in that order; junction bases with no gene match: 28. Germline CDR1 is SEHNR and CDR2 is FQNEAQ (reference sequence). For the CDR3, the DNA is TGTGCCAGCAGCGAGAGGAGGGACAAGAGGAAACTAGCGGGATTAGGCAGAGATACGCAGTATTTT. Encoded protein: CASSERRDKRKLAGLGRDTQYF.

The chain combines TRBV12-3 or TRBV12-4 with TRBJ2-3; D unclear. This CDR3 is built from 13 residues. V was pared by 5 bases and J by 8 bases, with 14 bases between. This CDR3 reads CASSPKGVGTQYF. Here the CDR3 DNA reads TGTGCCAGCAGTCCGAAAGGAGTGGGTACGCAGTATTTT.

This clonotype was observed at least ten times. The V call is TRBV24-1, the J call TRBJ2-3; 10 bases map to TRBD2. CDR3 length equals 18 residues. CDR1 and CDR2 (germline): KGHDR, SFDVKD. With V trimmed by 3 bases and J by 5 bases, 13 bases remained unmatched. This CDR3 is CATSDGLAEYSRGDTQYF. CDR3 sequence (DNA): TGTGCCACCAGTGATGGACTAGCGGAATACAGCCGGGGAGATACGCAGTATTTT.

This clonotype appeared many times. The chain has TRBV12-3 or TRBV12-4 and TRBJ2-1; the D is unclear. The CDR3 runs to 15 residues. Deletions cut 1 base from V and 5 bases from J, with 12 bases between. The CDR3 DNA reads TGTGCCAGCAGTTTAGATGGGTTTCGGAACAATGAGCAGTTCTTC. Protein product: CASSLDGFRNNEQFF.

This clonotype was counted many times. The rearrangement joins TRBV7-2 to TRBJ2-3, with 9 bases matching TRBD2. The CDR3 loop spans 16 amino acids. Germline CDR1 is SGHTA and CDR2 is FQGNSA. V was clipped by 6 bases and J by 0 bases; unmatched bases: 7. CDR3 region: CASRLRLAGSTDTQYF. The CDR3 DNA reads TGTGCCAGCAGACTACGGCTAGCGGGGAGCACAGATACGCAGTATTTT.

This clonotype was counted at least ten times. This sequence joins TRBV4-2 and TRBJ2-7, with D possibly being TRBD1 or TRBD2 (5 bases each). Germline assignment: CDR1 LGHNA and CDR2 YNFKEQ. This CDR3 is built from 15 residues. With 1 base removed from V and 4 bases from J, the gap between germline ends came to 14 bases. In DNA form, the CDR3 reads TGTGCCAGCAGCCAAGCCCCCACAGGAGGTTACGAGCAGTACTTC. It codes for CASSQAPTGGYEQYF.

The V and J genes are TRBV12-3 or TRBV12-4 and TRBJ1-5, with 7 bases fitting TRBD1. V lost 5 bases and J lost 0; bases outside the gene matches: 16. The CDR3 length is 19 residues. The CDR3 sequence: CASSGSGTVNRYSNQPQHF. CDR3 sequence (DNA): TGTGCCAGCAGTGGCTCCGGGACAGTCAACCGTTATAGCAATCAGCCCCAGCATTTT.

This clonotype was seen at least ten times. V usage is TRBV6-2 or TRBV6-3 and J usage is TRBJ1-1, with 8 bases identical to TRBD1. The junction had 15 bases not matched to a gene; V was cut back by 5 bases and J by 1 base. Germline-derived CDR1 and CDR2 are MNHEY and SVGEGT. The CDR3 totals 18 residues. The CDR3 nucleotides are TGTGCCAGCAGTCCACCTTTAGTCCTGACAGGGGAGAACACTGAAGCTTTCTTT. It codes for CASSPPLVLTGENTEAFF.

The V and J genes are TRBV25-1 and TRBJ2-7; D is perhaps TRBD1 or TRBD2 (6 bases each). The CDR3 spans 15 residues. Germline V CDR1 and CDR2: MGHDK, SYGVNS. The V end lost 3 bases, the J end lost 3 bases, and 15 bases lay between the germline ends. In DNA, the CDR3 is TGTGCCAGCAGTGACTCGGGGGCCCTTTACTACGAGCAGTACTTC. It encodes CASSDSGALYYEQYF.

This chain joins TRBV4-1 and TRBJ2-7, with 7 bases aligning to TRBD1. Trimming removed 1 base from V and 6 bases from J; junction bases left unmatched: 18. The length of the CDR3 is 18 residues. Germline V gene lookup returns CDR1 MGHRA and CDR2 YSYEKL. DNA for the CDR3: TGCGCCAGCAGCCAAGTGACCTTCTGGGACAGCGCCGGCTCCGAGCAGTACTTC. Protein product: CASSQVTFWDSAGSEQYF.

This clonotype was seen a handful of times. The rearrangement uses TRBV7-9 and TRBJ2-1; possible D gene TRBD2, 6 bases. Trimming removed 2 bases from V and 8 bases from J, with 28 bases in between. The CDR3 is 19 residues long. Looked up from germline, CDR1 is SEHNR and CDR2 is FQNEAQ (reference sequence). CDR3 DNA: TGTGCCAGCAGCTTACGGCGGGTAATGGCGGGAAGTGGGTCGGATGAGCAGTTCTTC. Protein: CASSLRRVMAGSGSDEQFF.

This clonotype was counted only a few times. The chain couples TRBV5-6 to TRBJ2-7; D unclear. V lost 0 bases to trimming and J lost 1 base, with 11 bases between them. Germline lookup yields CDR1 SGHDT and CDR2 YYEEEE. This CDR3 is built from 15 residues. CDR3 sequence reads: CASSLVRVKSYEQYF. The DNA of the CDR3 is TGTGCCAGCAGCTTGGTTAGGGTAAAATCCTACGAGCAGTACTTC.

This clonotype was observed at least ten times. V is TRBV12-3 or TRBV12-4 and J is TRBJ1-4; D possibly corresponds to TRBD1 (6 bases). CDR3 length equals 14 residues. V shed 2 bases and J shed 8 bases, with 12 bases lying between them. In DNA, the CDR3 is TGTGCCAGCAGTTTACGGGGGGCTGGCGAAAAACTGTTTTTT. Translating it yields CASSLRGAGEKLFF.

This clonotype occurred many times. V and J are TRBV7-2 and TRBJ2-1; no definite D call. Germline V lookup: CDR1 SGHTA, CDR2 FQGNSA. This CDR3 is built from 15 residues. Trimming removed 1 base at V and 5 bases at J, with 12 bases between. CDR3 amino acids: CASSLVSRANNEQFF. As DNA, the CDR3 is TGTGCCAGCAGCTTAGTATCCCGGGCGAACAATGAGCAGTTCTTC.

The V gene is TRBV4-3, the J gene TRBJ2-5; 12 bases fit TRBD2. The CDR3 covers 17 residues. CDR1 and CDR2 (germline): LGHNA, YSLEER. The trim removed 1 base at V and 4 bases at J, leaving 7 bases unmatched. The CDR3 region is CASSQVRTSGDGETQYF. As DNA, the CDR3 is TGCGCCAGCAGCCAAGTCCGGACTAGCGGGGACGGAGAGACCCAGTACTTC.

This sequence joins TRBV29-1 and TRBJ2-1, with 8 positions matching TRBD2. There are 16 residues in the CDR3. Germline V gene data show CDR1 as SQVTM and CDR2 as ANQGSEA. J was trimmed by 8 bases and V by 4 bases; bases with no gene match: 16. Here the CDR3 DNA reads TGCAGCGTTGGGGGGAGCCAGCGGGAGAATGGGGATGAGCAGTTCTTC. This sequence encodes CSVGGSQRENGDEQFF.

This clonotype has a handful of counts. J is TRBJ1-4 and V is TRBV4-3, with no clear D. This CDR3 comprises 18 residues. In germline, CDR1 is LGHNA, CDR2 YSLEER. V shed 0 bases and J shed 5 bases, with 19 bases lying between them. As DNA, the CDR3 is TGCGCCAGCAGCCAAGAATGGGGTAGGGCCCACCTAAATGAAAAACTGTTTTTT. It encodes CASSQEWGRAHLNEKLFF.

This chain uses TRBV12-3 or TRBV12-4 with TRBJ1-6; D unclear. The ends were cut back, 5 bases at V and 0 bases at J, with 8 bases in the middle. There are 15 residues in the CDR3. The CDR3 spells CASSPVFSYNSPLHF. CDR3 nucleotide sequence: TGTGCCAGCAGTCCGGTATTCTCCTATAATTCACCCCTCCACTTT.

The CDR3 nucleotides read TGTGCCAGCAGTGGACAACAGGGTGGAGGCAATCAGCCCCAGCATTTT. Its translation is CASSGQQGGGNQPQHF. This sequence joins TRBV6-2 or TRBV6-3 and TRBJ1-5; D may be TRBD1 (6 bases). Germline CDR1 is MNHEY and CDR2 is SVGEGT. V dropped 5 bases and J dropped 2 bases, with 16 bases sitting between them. This CDR3 is 16 amino acids long.

In its sample, this clonotype was seen many times. The CDR3 spells CATSRDPPARYTPGAREQFF. For the CDR3, the DNA is TGTGCCACCAGCAGAGACCCACCAGCCCGATACACACCGGGCGCACGGGAGCAGTTCTTC. This chain joins TRBV15 and TRBJ2-1; D gene ambiguous. Per the germline V gene, CDR1 is LNHNV and CDR2 is YYDKDF (reference sequence). V gave up 0 bases and J gave up 10 bases, with 31 bases separating them. The CDR3 runs 20 residues.

This clonotype was detected only a few times. The chain couples TRBV29-1 to TRBJ1-1; D unresolved. The V gene lost 2 bases and the J gene lost 1 base, with 14 bases spanning the gap. Germline V gene lookup returns CDR1 SQVTM and CDR2 ANQGSEA. The CDR3 loop spans 15 amino acids. The CDR3 loop reads CSVERAGKRNTEAFF. CDR3 coding DNA: TGCAGCGTTGAAAGGGCGGGTAAGAGGAACACTGAAGCTTTCTTT. Complete variable domain (other parts from reference TRBV29-1 and TRBJ1-1): SAVISQKPSRDICQRGTSLTIQCQVDSQVTMMFWYRQQPGQSLTLIATANQGSEATYESGFVIDKFPISRPNLTFSTLTVSNMSPEDSSIYLCSVERAGKRNTEAFFGQGTRLTVV.

This clonotype was detected ten times or more. The chain couples TRBV11-2 to TRBJ2-6; D ambiguous. Deletions cut 5 bases from V and 0 bases from J, with 11 bases between. From germline, CDR1 is SGHAT and CDR2 FQNNGV. The CDR3 is 16 residues long. The CDR3 sequence: CASSNLALSGANVLTF. DNA for the CDR3: TGTGCCAGCAGCAATCTGGCTCTCTCTGGGGCCAACGTCCTGACTTTC.